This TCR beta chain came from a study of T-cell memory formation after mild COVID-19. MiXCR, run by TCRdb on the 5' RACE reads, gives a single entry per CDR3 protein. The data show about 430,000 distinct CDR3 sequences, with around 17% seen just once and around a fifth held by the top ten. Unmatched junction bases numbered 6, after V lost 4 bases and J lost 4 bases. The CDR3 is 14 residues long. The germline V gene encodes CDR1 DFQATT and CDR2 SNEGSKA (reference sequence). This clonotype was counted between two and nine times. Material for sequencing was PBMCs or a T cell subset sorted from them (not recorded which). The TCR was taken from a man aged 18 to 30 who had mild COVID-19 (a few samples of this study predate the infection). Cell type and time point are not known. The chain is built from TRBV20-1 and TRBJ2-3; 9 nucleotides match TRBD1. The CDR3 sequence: CSAKGQGDADTQYF. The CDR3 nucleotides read TGCAGTGCTAAGGGACAGGGAGATGCAGATACGCAGTATTTT.